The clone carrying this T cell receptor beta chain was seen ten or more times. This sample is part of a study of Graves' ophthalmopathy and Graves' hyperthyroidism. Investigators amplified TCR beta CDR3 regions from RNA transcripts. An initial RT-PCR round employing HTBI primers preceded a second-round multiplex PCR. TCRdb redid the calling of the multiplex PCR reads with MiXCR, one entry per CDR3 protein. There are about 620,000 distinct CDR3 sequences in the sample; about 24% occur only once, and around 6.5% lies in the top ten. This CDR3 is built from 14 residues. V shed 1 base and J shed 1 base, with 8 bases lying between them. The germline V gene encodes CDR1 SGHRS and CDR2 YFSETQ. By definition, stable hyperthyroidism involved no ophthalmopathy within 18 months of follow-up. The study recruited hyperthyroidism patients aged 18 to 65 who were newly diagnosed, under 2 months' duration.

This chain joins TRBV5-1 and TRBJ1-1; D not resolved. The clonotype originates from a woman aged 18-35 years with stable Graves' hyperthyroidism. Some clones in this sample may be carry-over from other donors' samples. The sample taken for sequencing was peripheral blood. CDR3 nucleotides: TGCGCCAGCAGCTTGTGGCAATCGAACACTGAAGCTTTCTTT. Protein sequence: CASSLWQSNTEAFF.